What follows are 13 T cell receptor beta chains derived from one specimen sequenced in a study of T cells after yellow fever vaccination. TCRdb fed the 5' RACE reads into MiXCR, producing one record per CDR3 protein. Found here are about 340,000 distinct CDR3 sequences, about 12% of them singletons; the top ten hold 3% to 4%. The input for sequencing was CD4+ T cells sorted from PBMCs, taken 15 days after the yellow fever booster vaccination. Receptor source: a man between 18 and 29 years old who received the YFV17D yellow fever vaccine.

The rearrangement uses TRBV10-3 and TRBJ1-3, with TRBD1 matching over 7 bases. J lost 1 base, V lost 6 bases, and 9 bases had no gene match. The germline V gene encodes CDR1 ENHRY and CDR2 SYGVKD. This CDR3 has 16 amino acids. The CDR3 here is CAIRTTGFTSGNTIYF. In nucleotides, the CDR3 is TGTGCCATCAGGACGACAGGGTTTACTTCTGGAAACACCATATATTTT.

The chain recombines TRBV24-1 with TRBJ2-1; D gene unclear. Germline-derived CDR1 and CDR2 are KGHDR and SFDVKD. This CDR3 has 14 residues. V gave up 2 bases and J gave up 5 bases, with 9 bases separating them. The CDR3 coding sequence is TGTGCCACCAGTGATTCTCGGACGGACAATGAGCAGTTCTTC. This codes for CATSDSRTDNEQFF.

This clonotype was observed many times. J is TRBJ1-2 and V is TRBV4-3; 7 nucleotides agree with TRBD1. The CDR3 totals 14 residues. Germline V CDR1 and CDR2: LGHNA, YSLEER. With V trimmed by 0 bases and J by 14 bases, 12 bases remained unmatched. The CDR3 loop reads CASSQDSGRGLWTF. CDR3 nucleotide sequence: TGCGCCAGCAGCCAAGATTCCGGAAGGGGGCTGTGGACCTTC.

CDR3 bases: TGTGCCAGCAGCTTGTCCGGGACGGGCATGTCGCCCCAGCATTTT. As protein: CASSLSGTGMSPQHF. The chain joins TRBV5-6 to TRBJ1-5; TRBD1 is a possible D gene (5 bases). Trimming left V 1 base short and J 9 bases short, with 17 bases between. From germline, CDR1 is SGHDT and CDR2 YYEEEE. The CDR3 has 15 residues. Drawing the rest from reference TRBV5-6 and TRBJ1-5, the complete variable domain is DAGVTQSPTHLIKTRGQQVTLRCSPKSGHDTVSWYQQALGQGPQFIFQYYEEEERQRGNFPDRFSGHQFPNYSSELNVNALLLGDSALYLCASSLSGTGMSPQHFGDGTRLSIL.

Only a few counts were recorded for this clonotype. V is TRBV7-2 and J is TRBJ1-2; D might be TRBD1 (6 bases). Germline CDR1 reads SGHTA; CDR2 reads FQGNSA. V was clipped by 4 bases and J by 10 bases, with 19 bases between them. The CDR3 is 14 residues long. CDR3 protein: CASSSRYTGPDYTF. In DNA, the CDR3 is TGTGCCAGCAGCTCCCGGTACACAGGGCCAGACTACACCTTC. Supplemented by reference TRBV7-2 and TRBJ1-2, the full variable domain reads GAGVSQSPSNKVTEKGKDVELRCDPISGHTALYWYRQSLGQGLEFLIYFQGNSAPDKSGLPSDRFSAERTGGSVSTLTIQRTQQEDSAVYLCASSSRYTGPDYTFGSGTRLTVV.

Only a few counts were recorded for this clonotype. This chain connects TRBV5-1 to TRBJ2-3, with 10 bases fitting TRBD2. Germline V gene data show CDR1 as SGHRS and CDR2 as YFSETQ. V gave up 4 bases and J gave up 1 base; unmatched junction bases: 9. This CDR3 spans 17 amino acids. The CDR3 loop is CASSPLGSGGGTDTQYF. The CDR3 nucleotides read TGCGCCAGCAGCCCCCTGGGGAGCGGGGGGGGCACAGATACGCAGTATTTT.

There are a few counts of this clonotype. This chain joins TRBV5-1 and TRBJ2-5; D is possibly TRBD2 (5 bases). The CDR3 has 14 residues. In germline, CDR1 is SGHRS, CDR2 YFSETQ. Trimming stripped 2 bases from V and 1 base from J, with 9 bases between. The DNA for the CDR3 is TGCGCCAGCAGCTTAATGGACTTCCAAGAGACCCAGTACTTC. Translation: CASSLMDFQETQYF. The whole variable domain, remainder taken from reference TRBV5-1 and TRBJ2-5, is KAGVTQTPRYLIKTRGQQVTLSCSPISGHRSVSWYQQTPGQGLQFLFEYFSETQRNKGNFPGRFSGRQFSNSRSEMNVSTLELGDSALYLCASSLMDFQETQYFGPGTRLLVL.

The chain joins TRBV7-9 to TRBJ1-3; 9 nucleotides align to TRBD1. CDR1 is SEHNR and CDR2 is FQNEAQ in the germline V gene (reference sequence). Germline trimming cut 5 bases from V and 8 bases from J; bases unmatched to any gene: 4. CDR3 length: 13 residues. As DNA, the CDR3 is TGTGCCAGCAGCCGGGACAGGGTGGACACCATATATTTT. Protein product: CASSRDRVDTIYF.

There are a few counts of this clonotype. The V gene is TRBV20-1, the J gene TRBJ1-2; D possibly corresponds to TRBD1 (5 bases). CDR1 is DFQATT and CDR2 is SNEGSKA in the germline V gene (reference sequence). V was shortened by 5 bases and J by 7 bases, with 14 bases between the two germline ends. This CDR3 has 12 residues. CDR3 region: CSAPLAGLGYTF. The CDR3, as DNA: TGCAGTGCTCCTCTTGCGGGGCTTGGCTACACCTTC.

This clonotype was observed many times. CDR3 in amino acids: CASSSQIRGSAGELFF. DNA for the CDR3: TGCGCCAGCAGCTCCCAAATCAGGGGAAGCGCCGGGGAGCTGTTTTTT. The chain employs TRBV5-1 and TRBJ2-2; tentatively, D is TRBD1 (6 bases). This CDR3 region has 16 residues. Trimming cost V 3 bases and J 6 bases, with 18 bases left between them. CDR1 is SGHRS, CDR2 YFSETQ, per germline.

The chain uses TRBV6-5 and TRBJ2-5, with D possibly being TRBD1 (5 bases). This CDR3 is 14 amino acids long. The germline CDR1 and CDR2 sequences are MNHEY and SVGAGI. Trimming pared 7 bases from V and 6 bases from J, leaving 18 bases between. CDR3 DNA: TGTGCCAGCAAGGACACTCTTGCAGTCCAGACCCAGTACTTC. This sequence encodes CASKDTLAVQTQYF.

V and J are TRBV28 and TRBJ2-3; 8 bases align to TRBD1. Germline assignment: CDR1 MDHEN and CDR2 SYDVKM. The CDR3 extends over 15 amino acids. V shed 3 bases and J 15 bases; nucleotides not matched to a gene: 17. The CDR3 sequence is CASSLQGAGWDKHYF. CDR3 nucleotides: TGTGCCAGCAGTTTGCAGGGGGCGGGATGGGATAAGCACTATTTT.

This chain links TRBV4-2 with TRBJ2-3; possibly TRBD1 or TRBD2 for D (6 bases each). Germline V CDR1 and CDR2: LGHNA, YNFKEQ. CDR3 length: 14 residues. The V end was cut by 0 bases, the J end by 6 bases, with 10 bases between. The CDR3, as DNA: TGTGCCAGCAGCCAAGAGGGGGGCCTCGATACGCAGTATTTT. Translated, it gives CASSQEGGLDTQYF.